The 8 T cell receptor beta chains presented below share a single source sample, sequenced in a study of blood T cell repertoires in COVID-19. This table comes from immunoSEQ multiplex PCR, and its TCRdb copy is limited to in-frame clones, with some not included. The data show 150,000 to 200,000 clones, roughly four fifths seen once. The sample consisted of peripheral blood. These receptors were collected from a woman aged 35 to 49 with acute or convalescent COVID-19.

This clone is a singleton in its sample. The chain links TRBV7-6 to TRBJ2-1, with TRBD2 matching over 12 bases. Trimming cost V 0 bases and J 1 base; bases outside gene matches: 13. Per the germline V gene, CDR1 is SGHVS and CDR2 is FNYEAQ. The CDR3 loop spans 21 amino acids. The CDR3: CASSLAGNGLAGPTSYNEQFF. The CDR3 bases are TGTGCCAGCAGCTTAGCGGGGAACGGACTAGCGGGACCTACGTCCTACAATGAGCAGTTCTTC.

J is TRBJ1-4 and V is TRBV6-4; tentatively, D is TRBD1 (5 bases). The CDR3 extends over 17 amino acids. With 2 bases removed from V and 0 bases from J, the gap between germline ends came to 13 bases. In germline, CDR1 is MRHNA, CDR2 SNTAGT. CDR3 protein: CASSDRLQATTNEKLFF. DNA of the CDR3: TGTGCCAGCAGTGACCGTTTACAGGCCACAACTAATGAAAAACTGTTTTTT.

The chain employs TRBV18 and TRBJ1-3; 12 bases are a match to TRBD1. Germline assignment: CDR1 KGHSH and CDR2 LQKENI. This CDR3 comprises 16 residues. The junction had 7 bases not matched to a gene; V was cut back by 3 bases and J by 7 bases. CDR3 nucleotide sequence: TGTGCCAGCTCACCGGGGACAGGGGGCTTTCTGAACACCATATATTTT. This encodes CASSPGTGGFLNTIYF.

J is TRBJ2-7 and V is TRBV19; 8 bases agree with TRBD1. The CDR3 covers 17 residues. Germline loops: CDR1 LNHDA, CDR2 SQIVND (reference sequence). CDR3 protein: CARVEKGQGSAPYEQYF. CDR3 DNA: TGTGCGCGGGTAGAGAAAGGACAGGGATCTGCTCCCTACGAGCAGTACTTC.

The gene calls are TRBV28 and TRBJ2-3; 8 bases line up with TRBD1. The CDR3 is 14 amino acids. The germline V gene has CDR1 MDHEN and CDR2 SYDVKM. The V gene end was trimmed by 8 bases and the J gene end by 11 bases; junction bases not matched to a gene: 15. The CDR3: CASRGQAPTIMQYF. The CDR3 DNA follows: TGTGCCAGCCGGGGACAGGCACCCACGATTATGCAGTATTTT.

The chain carries TRBV19 and TRBJ1-5, with 12 bases fitting TRBD1. Germline CDR1 is LNHDA and CDR2 is SQIVND (reference sequence). Germline trimming cut 3 bases from V and 3 bases from J; bases unmatched to any gene: 6. The CDR3 loop spans 17 amino acids. In nucleotides, the CDR3 is TGTGCCAGTAGTATGGGACAGGGGGCGCATAACAATCAGCCCCAGCATTTT. This codes for CASSMGQGAHNNQPQHF.

The genes are TRBV4-2 and TRBJ1-1; D remains ambiguous. Trimming stripped 7 bases from V and 3 bases from J, with 15 bases between. From germline, CDR1 is LGHNA and CDR2 YNFKEQ. This CDR3 comprises 14 residues. DNA for the CDR3: TGTGCCAGCACCTTCCCGGGAGGTTACACTGAAGCTTTCTTT. This translates into CASTFPGGYTEAFF.

V and J are TRBV30 and TRBJ1-3; D is possibly TRBD1 (6 bases). V lost 0 bases to trimming and J lost 0 bases, with 12 bases between them. Germline V CDR1 and CDR2: GTSNPN, SVGIG (reference sequence). The CDR3 is 16 residues long. The CDR3 DNA follows: TGTGCCTGGAGTGTCGGCGTCAGGGGCTCTGGAAACACCATATATTTT. It translates to CAWSVGVRGSGNTIYF.